This T cell receptor (beta chain) stems from a study of cytomegalovirus exposure and HLA in healthy donors. General study points: The study labeled 150 to 200 TCR beta chains cytomegalovirus-associated.

As to this clone: Antigen unknown.

The repertoire was sequenced with immunoSEQ multiplex PCR; TCRdb's copy has only in-frame clones and lacks some. This sample has about 180,000 clones, with 75% to 90% found just once. V was trimmed by 1 base and J by 3 bases, leaving 10 bases between them. Germline V CDR1 and CDR2: SGHVS, FQNEAQ. The CDR3 loop spans 15 amino acids. The receptor was isolated from a man aged 18 to 29 in good health and CMV-seropositive. The rearrangement uses TRBV7-8 and TRBJ1-3; D gene ambiguous. Sample: PBMCs. CDR3 bases: TGTGCCAGCAGCTTAGGGGAGAAGAGTGGAAACACCATATATTTT. It encodes CASSLGEKSGNTIYF. Variable domain in full (rest from reference TRBV7-8 and TRBJ1-3): GAGVSQSPRYKVAKRGQDVALRCDPISGHVSLFWYQQALGQGPEFLTYFQNEAQLDKSGLPSDRFFAERPEGSVSTLKIQRTQQEDSAVYLCASSLGEKSGNTIYFGEGSWLTVV.